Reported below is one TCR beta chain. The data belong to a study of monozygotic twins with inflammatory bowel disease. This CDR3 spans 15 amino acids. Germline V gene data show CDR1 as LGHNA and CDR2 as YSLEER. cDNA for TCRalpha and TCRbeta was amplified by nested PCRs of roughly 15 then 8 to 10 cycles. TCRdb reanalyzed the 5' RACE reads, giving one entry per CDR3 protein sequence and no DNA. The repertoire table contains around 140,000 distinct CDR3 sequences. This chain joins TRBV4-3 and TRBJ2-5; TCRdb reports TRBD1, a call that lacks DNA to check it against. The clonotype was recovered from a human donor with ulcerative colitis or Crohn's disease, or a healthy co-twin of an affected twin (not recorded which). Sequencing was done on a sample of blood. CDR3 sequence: CASSQDHRGQETQYF.